A single sample is the source of the 10 T cell receptor beta chains below, sequenced in a study of monozygotic twins with inflammatory bowel disease. Following a re-call of the 5' RACE reads, TCRdb has one entry per CDR3 protein and lacks DNA. The sample yields approximately 400,000 distinct CDR3 sequences, of which the top ten take up under 3%. The sample was blood. The receptors come from a human donor with ulcerative colitis or Crohn's disease, or a healthy co-twin of an affected twin (not recorded which).

The V call is TRBV30, the J call TRBJ2-7; lacking DNA, the TRBD1 call made by TCRdb goes unchecked. This CDR3 spans 15 amino acids. Germline values: CDR1 GTSNPN, CDR2 SVGIG (reference sequence). CDR3 sequence: CAWSVSRDGAGEQYF.

V usage is TRBV5-1 and J usage is TRBJ1-2; there is no DNA to check the TCRdb D call of TRBD1. The CDR3 has 15 amino acids. Germline V gives CDR1 SGHRS, CDR2 YFSETQ. CDR3 protein: CASSPRTAANYGYTF.

V usage is TRBV27 and J usage is TRBJ2-3. This CDR3 region has 13 residues. Germline CDR1 reads MNHEY; CDR2 reads SMNVEV (reference sequence). CDR3 residues: CASSFLLGGTQYF.

The chain is built from TRBV20-1 and TRBJ1-2; the D call from TCRdb, TRBD1, cannot be confirmed without DNA. Germline V gives CDR1 DFQATT, CDR2 SNEGSKA (reference sequence). This CDR3 spans 14 amino acids. The CDR3 loop is CSAREGGAAYGYTF.

The V call is TRBV20-1, the J call TRBJ2-7; TCRdb's assignment of TRBD2 cannot be checked, as there is no DNA. Germline CDR1 and CDR2: DFQATT and SNEGSKA (reference sequence). The CDR3 sequence is 16 residues long. The CDR3: CSADSPRALRGYEQYF.

The chain couples TRBV29-1 to TRBJ2-3. The length of the CDR3 is 12 residues. Per germline, CDR1 SQVTM and CDR2 ANQGSEA. The CDR3 here is CSVESSADTQYF.

The CDR3 here is CASSPGAFVEQFF. The chain combines TRBV7-9 with TRBJ2-1; the TRBD2 assignment by TCRdb is unverifiable without DNA. CDR1 is SEHNR and CDR2 is FQNEAQ in the germline V gene (reference sequence). The CDR3 runs 13 residues.

The chain joins TRBV12-3 or TRBV12-4 to TRBJ2-1; the D gene TCRdb calls, TRBD1, cannot be checked with no DNA. CDR3 length: 14 amino acids. The CDR3 here is CASSSGGYSGEQFF.

The rearrangement links TRBV20-1 to TRBJ2-7; TCRdb's D gene call, TRBD1, goes unchecked for lack of DNA. Germline V gene sequence: CDR1 DFQATT, CDR2 SNEGSKA (reference sequence). CDR3 length equals 16 residues. CDR3 sequence: CSARDGRQGAWNEQYF.

CDR3 sequence reads: CASSYPQSRDYRETQYF. The rearrangement links TRBV28 to TRBJ2-5; TCRdb reports TRBD2, a call that lacks DNA to check it against. Germline assignment: CDR1 MDHEN and CDR2 SYDVKM. CDR3 length: 17 residues. Combining the CDR3 with reference TRBV28 and TRBJ2-5 gives the whole variable domain DVKVTQSSRYLVKRTGEKVFLECVQDMDHENMFWYRQDPGLGLRLIYFSYDVKMKEKGDIPEGYSVSREKKERFSLILESASTNQTSMYLCASSYPQSRDYRETQYFGPGTRLLVL.